The entry that follows covers one T cell receptor beta chain sequence. Its specificity is not known. Unmatched junction bases numbered 6, after V lost 4 bases and J lost 2 bases. Germline values: CDR1 LNHDA, CDR2 SQIVND (reference sequence). CDR3 length: 18 amino acids. This entry is derived from a study of Ad26.COV2.S vaccination and SARS-CoV-2 variants. Study details: Doses of Ad26.COV2.S were injected into muscle once or twice, 56 days apart. Whole-study findings and limits: Breadth of non-spike TCRs did not differ between vaccinees and placebo recipients. Post-vaccination breadth of spike-specific CD8+ and CD4+ T cell responses was reportedly substantial.

TCRdb's table, derived via immunoSEQ multiplex PCR, lists solely in-frame clones and lacks some. Of about 350,000 clones in the sample, roughly 90% were seen once. Treatment indicated: roughly 20 received Ad26.COV2.S at low or high dose, single or two shots; about 5 received placebo; per-sample allocation not given. Sampling was done on day 63 after the first vaccine or placebo injection. An adult donor aged 18-55 years was enrolled in Boston. This TCR was recovered from a person between 18 and 59 years old who received the Ad26.COV2.S COVID-19 vaccine or a placebo. The chain has TRBV19 and TRBJ2-1, with 15 positions matching TRBD2. This sample comprised peripheral blood, obtained in a trial of Ad26.COV2.S vaccine versus placebo. CDR3 in amino acids: CASSNQGLAGGAYNEQFF. The CDR3 DNA reads as TGTGCCAGTAGTAATCAGGGACTAGCGGGGGGAGCCTACAATGAGCAGTTCTTC.